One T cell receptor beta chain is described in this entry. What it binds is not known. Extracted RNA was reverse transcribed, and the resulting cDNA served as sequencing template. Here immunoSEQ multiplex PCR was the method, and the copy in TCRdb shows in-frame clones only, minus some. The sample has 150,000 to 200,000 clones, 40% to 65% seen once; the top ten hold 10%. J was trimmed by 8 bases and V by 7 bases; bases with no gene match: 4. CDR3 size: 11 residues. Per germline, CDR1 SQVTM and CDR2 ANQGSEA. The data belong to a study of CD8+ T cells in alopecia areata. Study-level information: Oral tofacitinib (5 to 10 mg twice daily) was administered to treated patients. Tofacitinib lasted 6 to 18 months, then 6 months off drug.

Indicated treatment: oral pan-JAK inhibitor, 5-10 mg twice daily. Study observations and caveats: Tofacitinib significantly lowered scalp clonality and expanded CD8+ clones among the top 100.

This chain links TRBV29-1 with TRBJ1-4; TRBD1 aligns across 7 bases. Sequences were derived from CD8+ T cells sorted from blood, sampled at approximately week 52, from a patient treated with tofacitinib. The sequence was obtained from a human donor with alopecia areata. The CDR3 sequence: CSALQGEKLFF. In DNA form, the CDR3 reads TGCAGCGCCCTACAGGGGGAAAAACTGTTTTTT.